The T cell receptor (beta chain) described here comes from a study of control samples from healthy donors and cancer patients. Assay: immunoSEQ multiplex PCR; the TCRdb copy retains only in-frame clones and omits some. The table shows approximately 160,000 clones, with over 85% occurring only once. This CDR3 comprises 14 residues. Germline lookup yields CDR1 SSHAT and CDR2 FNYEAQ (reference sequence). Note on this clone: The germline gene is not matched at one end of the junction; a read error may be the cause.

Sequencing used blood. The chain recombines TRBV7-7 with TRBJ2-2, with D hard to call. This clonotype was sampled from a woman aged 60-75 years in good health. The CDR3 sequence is CASSSNGNTGELFF. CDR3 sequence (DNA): TGTGCTAGCAGCTCAAATGGGAACACCGGGGAGCTGTTTTTT. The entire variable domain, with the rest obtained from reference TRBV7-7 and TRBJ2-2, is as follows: GAGVSQSPRYKVTKRGQDVTLRCDPISSHATLYWYQQALGQGPEFLTYFNYEAQPDKSGLPSDRFSAERPEGSISTLTIQRTEQRDSAMYRCASSSNGNTGELFFGEGSRLTVL.